The T cell receptor beta chain described here comes from a study of control samples from healthy donors and cancer patients. The method was immunoSEQ multiplex PCR; TCRdb's version includes in-frame clones alone and lacks a portion of them. Among 73,000 or so clones listed, about 90% were seen once. Germline V gene data show CDR1 as MNHEY and CDR2 as SMNVEV (reference sequence). V shed 6 bases, J shed 1 base, and the junction held 13 bases outside the gene matches. This CDR3 contains 18 residues. This clonotype was obtained from a woman aged 50 to 60 in good health. The chain combines TRBV27 with TRBJ1-4; 8 positions match TRBD1. Sequencing was performed on blood. For the CDR3, the DNA is TGTGCCAGCAGACCCACCAGGGGGCGCGGGGGAACTAATGAAAAACTGTTTTTT. Translating it yields CASRPTRGRGGTNEKLFF.